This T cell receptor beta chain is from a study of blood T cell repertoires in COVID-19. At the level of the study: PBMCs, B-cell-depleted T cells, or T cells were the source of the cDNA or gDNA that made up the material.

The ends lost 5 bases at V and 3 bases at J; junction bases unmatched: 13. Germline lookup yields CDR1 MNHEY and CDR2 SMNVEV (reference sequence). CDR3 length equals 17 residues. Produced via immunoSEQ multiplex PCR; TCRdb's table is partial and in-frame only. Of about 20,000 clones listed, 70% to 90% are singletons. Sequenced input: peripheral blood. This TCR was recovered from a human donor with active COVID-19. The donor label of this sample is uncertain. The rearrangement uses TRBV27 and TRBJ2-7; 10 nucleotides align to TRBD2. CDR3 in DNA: TGTGCCAGCAGTCCTGGACTAGCGGCAGATGCCGACTACGAGCAGTACTTC. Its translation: CASSPGLAADADYEQYF.